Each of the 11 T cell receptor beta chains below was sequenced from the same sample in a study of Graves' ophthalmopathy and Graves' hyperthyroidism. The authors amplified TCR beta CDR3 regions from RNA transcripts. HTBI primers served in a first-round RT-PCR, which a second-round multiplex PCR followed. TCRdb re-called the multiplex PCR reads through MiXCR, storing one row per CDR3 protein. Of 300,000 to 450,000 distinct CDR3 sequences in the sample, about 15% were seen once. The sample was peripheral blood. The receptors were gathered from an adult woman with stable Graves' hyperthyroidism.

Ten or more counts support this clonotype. The CDR3 nucleotides are TGTGCCAGCAGTCTGAGGAGGACCGTCTTAGGGGGCTACACCTTC. Encoded protein: CASSLRRTVLGGYTF. The chain joins TRBV12-3 or TRBV12-4 to TRBJ1-2; D remains unclear. The CDR3 has 15 residues. Between the trimmed V and J ends, which lost 5 bases and 8 bases, there was a span of 21 bases.

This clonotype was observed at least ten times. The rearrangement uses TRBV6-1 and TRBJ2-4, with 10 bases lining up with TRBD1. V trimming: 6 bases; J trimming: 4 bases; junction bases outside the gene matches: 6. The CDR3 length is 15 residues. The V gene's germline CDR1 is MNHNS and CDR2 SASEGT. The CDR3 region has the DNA TGTGCCAGCAGCCGGCCGGGACAGGGGAAAAACATTCAGTACTTC. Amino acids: CASSRPGQGKNIQYF.

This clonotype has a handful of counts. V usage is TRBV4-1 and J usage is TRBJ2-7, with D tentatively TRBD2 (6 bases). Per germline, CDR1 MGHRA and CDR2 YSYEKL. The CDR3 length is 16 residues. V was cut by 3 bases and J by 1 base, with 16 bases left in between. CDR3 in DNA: TGCGCCAGCAGCCACGTCGGCCGGGACTCATCCTACGAGCAGTACTTC. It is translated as CASSHVGRDSSYEQYF.

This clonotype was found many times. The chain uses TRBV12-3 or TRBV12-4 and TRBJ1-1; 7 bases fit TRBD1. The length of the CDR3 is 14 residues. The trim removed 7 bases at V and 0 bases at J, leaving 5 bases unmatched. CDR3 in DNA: TGTGCCAGCACAGGGGACAGAGTGAACACTGAAGCTTTCTTT. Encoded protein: CASTGDRVNTEAFF.

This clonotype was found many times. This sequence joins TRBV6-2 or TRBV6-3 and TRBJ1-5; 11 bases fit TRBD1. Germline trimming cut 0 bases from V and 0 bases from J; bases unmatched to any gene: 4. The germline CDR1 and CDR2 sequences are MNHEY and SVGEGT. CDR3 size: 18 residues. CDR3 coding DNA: TGTGCCAGCAGTTACTCGGACAGGGGGCGATATAGCAATCAGCCCCAGCATTTT. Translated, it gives CASSYSDRGRYSNQPQHF.

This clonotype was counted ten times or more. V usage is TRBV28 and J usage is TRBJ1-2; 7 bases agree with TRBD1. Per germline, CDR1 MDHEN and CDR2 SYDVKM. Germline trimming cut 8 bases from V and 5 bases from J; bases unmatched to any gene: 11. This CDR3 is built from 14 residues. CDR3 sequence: CASHQGTVPYGYTF. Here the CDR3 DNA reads TGTGCCAGCCACCAAGGGACAGTACCGTATGGCTACACCTTC.

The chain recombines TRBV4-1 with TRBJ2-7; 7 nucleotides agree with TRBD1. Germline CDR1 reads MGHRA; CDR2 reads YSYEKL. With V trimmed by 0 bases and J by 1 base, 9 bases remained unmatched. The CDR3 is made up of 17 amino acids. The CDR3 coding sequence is TGCGCCAGCAGCCAAGACTGGTCCAGGGGGAAATCCTACGAGCAGTACTTC. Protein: CASSQDWSRGKSYEQYF.

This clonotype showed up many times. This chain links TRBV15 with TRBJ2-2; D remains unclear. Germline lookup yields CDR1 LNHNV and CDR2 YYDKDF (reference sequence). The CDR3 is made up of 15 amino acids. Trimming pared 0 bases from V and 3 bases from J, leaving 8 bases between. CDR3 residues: CATSRDGRHTGELFF. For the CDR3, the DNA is TGTGCCACCAGCAGAGATGGGCGCCACACCGGGGAGCTGTTTTTT.

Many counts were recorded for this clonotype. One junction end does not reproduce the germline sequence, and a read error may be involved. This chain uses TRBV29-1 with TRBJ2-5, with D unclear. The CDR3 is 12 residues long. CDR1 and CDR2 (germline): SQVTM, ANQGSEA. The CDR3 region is CSGEGSMETQYF. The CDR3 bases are TGCAGCGGTGAAGGATCTATGGAGACCCAGTACTTC.

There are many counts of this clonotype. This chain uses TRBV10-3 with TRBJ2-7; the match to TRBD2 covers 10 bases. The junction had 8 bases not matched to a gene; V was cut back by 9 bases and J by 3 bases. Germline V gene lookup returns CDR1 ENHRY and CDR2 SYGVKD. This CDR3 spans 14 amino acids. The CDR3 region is CAIGGASGSYEQYF. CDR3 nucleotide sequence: TGTGCCATTGGGGGAGCTAGCGGGAGCTACGAGCAGTACTTC.

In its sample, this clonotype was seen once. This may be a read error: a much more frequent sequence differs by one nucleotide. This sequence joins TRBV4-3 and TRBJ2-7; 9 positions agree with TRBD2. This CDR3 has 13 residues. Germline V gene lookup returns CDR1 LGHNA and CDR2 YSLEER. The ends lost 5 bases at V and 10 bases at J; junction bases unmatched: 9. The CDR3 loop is CASSSRAGGDQYF. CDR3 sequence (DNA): TGCGCCAGCAGCTCGCGAGCGGGAGGCGATCAGTACTTC.